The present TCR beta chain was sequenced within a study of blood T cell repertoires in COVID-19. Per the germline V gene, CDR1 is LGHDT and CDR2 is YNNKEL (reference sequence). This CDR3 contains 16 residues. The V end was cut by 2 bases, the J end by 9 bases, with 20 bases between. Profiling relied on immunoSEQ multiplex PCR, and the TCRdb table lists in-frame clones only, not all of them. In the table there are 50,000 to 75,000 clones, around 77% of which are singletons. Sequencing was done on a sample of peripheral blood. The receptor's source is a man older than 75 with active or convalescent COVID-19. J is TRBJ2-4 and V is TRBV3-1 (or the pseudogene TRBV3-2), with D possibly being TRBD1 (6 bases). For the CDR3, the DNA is TGTGCCAGCAGCCAATCAGGGGCAAAGGAGTTGATCATTCAGTACTTC. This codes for CASSQSGAKELIIQYF.